This TCR beta chain was sequenced in a study of blood T cell repertoires in COVID-19. Per the original data handling: Reference gene primer amplification gave nucleated cell count estimates. Sequencing used immunoSEQ multiplex PCR; TCRdb keeps in-frame clones, though not all of them. Clone size and V and J calls were adopted from that table, with D and trimming inferred from the DNA. The profile shows a few hundred thousand clones, 70% to 90% of them singletons. Membership in each cohort depended on participant-reported clinical history. What the recovered Cohort 3 donors had was two negative PCRs, clearance, or symptom resolution. Between the trimmed V and J ends, which lost 1 base and 8 bases, there was a span of 14 bases. From germline, CDR1 is LGHDT and CDR2 YNNKEL (reference sequence). The CDR3 runs to 14 residues.

Sequencing was done on a sample of PBMCs or T cells enriched from blood (not recorded which). The sequence was collected from a woman in her twenties or thirties who had recovered from COVID-19. This sequence joins TRBV3-1 (or the pseudogene TRBV3-2) and TRBJ1-2; D may be TRBD1 (5 bases). The CDR3 sequence is CASSQGSRAGGYTF. The CDR3, as DNA: TGTGCCAGCAGCCAAGGGAGCAGGGCGGGAGGCTACACCTTC.